The 9 T cell receptor beta chains reported below all come from one sample, sequenced in a study of human T cells and chemical hapten exposure. Time point reported: patch test 3, about 24 weeks after DPC sensitization. Treatment here: therapeutic diphenylcyclopropenone sensitization with weekly scalp DPC. MiXCR was run by TCRdb on the RACE reads, yielding one entry per CDR3 protein. This table holds 100,000 or so distinct CDR3 sequences, 34% found once. The starting material was whole blood, obtained in connection with sensitization to the hapten diphenylcyclopropenone (DPC). Receptors originate from a man in his forties with alopecia areata. Some clones in this sample may be carry-over from other donors' samples.

The V call is TRBV7-2, the J call TRBJ2-3, with 9 bases fitting TRBD2. CDR1 is SGHTA, CDR2 FQGNSA, per germline. J lost 2 bases, V lost 5 bases, and 11 bases had no gene match. The CDR3 is made up of 17 amino acids. CDR3 nucleotides: TGTGCCAGCAGCCGGGGGGGAGCGGGAGGATCCACAGATACGCAGTATTTT. Translated: CASSRGGAGGSTDTQYF.

The J gene is TRBJ2-7, the V gene TRBV28, with a weak D call TRBD2 (6 bases). The CDR3 is 13 amino acids. Germline CDR1 reads MDHEN; CDR2 reads SYDVKM. Trimming pared 7 bases from V and 6 bases from J, leaving 16 bases between. The DNA of the CDR3 is TGTGCCAGCAACTCGGGGGAGGCTCGCGAGCAGTACTTC. Protein: CASNSGEAREQYF.

This clonotype was counted a few times. The J gene is TRBJ2-4, the V gene TRBV7-2, with TRBD2 matching 12 bases. Germline V CDR1 and CDR2: SGHTA, FQGNSA. Unmatched junction bases numbered 7, after V lost 2 bases and J lost 5 bases. This CDR3 is 17 amino acids long. In DNA form, the CDR3 reads TGTGCCAGCAGCTTACGGGCTAGCGGGAGGGCCGAAAACATTCAGTACTTC. It translates to CASSLRASGRAENIQYF.

The table lists this clonotype with a few counts. The chain carries TRBV4-3 and TRBJ2-6; possibly TRBD1 for D (7 bases). This CDR3 is 19 amino acids long. With 3 bases removed from V and 0 bases from J, the gap between germline ends came to 18 bases. CDR1 is LGHNA, CDR2 YSLEER, per germline. This CDR3 reads CASSHLGGAGISGANVLTF. CDR3 sequence (DNA): TGCGCCAGCAGCCACCTAGGGGGCGCGGGGATCTCTGGGGCCAACGTCCTGACTTTC.

Here the CDR3 reads CSVWTGNGQPQHF. In nucleotides, the CDR3 is TGCAGCGTTTGGACAGGGAACGGGCAGCCCCAGCATTTT. J is TRBJ1-5 and V is TRBV29-1, with 8 bases that match TRBD1. Germline V gene lookup returns CDR1 SQVTM and CDR2 ANQGSEA. This CDR3 contains 13 residues. V dropped 5 bases and J dropped 7; count of bases not matched to a gene: 7.

The sample holds many counts of this clonotype. The chain recombines TRBV3-1 with TRBJ2-2; 9 bases agree with TRBD2. Germline V gene data show CDR1 as LGHDT and CDR2 as YNNKEL (reference sequence). The V segment lost 4 bases and the J segment 4 bases; nucleotides outside the gene matches: 4. The CDR3 loop spans 15 amino acids. CDR3 region: CASSLSGRGTGELFF. In DNA, the CDR3 is TGTGCCAGCAGCCTTAGCGGGAGAGGCACCGGGGAGCTGTTTTTT.

The rearrangement uses TRBV12-3 or TRBV12-4 and TRBJ1-3; D remains ambiguous. The CDR3 has 11 residues. Trimming removed 6 bases at V and 4 bases at J, with 4 bases between. The DNA of the CDR3 is TGTGCCAGCAGCCGAGGAAACACCATATATTTT. Protein sequence: CASSRGNTIYF.

With respect to this clonotype: The junction departs from the called germline gene at one end, perhaps through a read error. This chain links TRBV12-3 or TRBV12-4 with TRBJ2-3; D is unclear. CDR3 length: 11 residues. The CDR3 sequence is CASNLEDTQYF. The CDR3, as DNA: TGTGCCAGCAATTTAGAAGATACGCAGTATTTT.

The chain couples TRBV4-1 to TRBJ2-7, with D possibly TRBD2 on 7 matching bases. This CDR3 has 16 residues. V was cut by 3 bases and J by 6 bases, with 21 bases left in between. Germline CDR1 reads MGHRA; CDR2 reads YSYEKL. The CDR3 DNA is TGCGCCAGCAGCCAGGGACGACTAGCCCGAGGGGGCGAGCAGTACGTC. This sequence encodes CASSQGRLARGGEQYV.